This T cell receptor (beta chain) was identified during a study of immune cell composition in non-small cell lung cancer. The study, taken as a whole, reports: Tumour TCR-beta clonality showed no significant link to smoking pack-years. Tumour-associated clones >0.5% occurred in approximately 31% of adenocarcinomas, less than 80% of squamous.

Assay: immunoSEQ multiplex PCR; the TCRdb copy retains only in-frame clones and omits some. This table holds several thousand clones, 67% found once. The CDR3 consists of 14 residues. Trimming removed 3 bases from V and 4 bases from J, with 10 bases in between. Germline V gene lookup returns CDR1 MGHRA and CDR2 YSYEKL. On this clone: As yet, its antigen is unknown.

Normal lung was taken at the farthest possible site, at least 3 cm from tumour. Genomic DNA came from frozen unsorted single-cell suspensions. Sequenced: non-adjacent lung tissue. The sequence derives from a human donor with non-small cell lung cancer. V is TRBV4-1 and J is TRBJ1-5; D possibly corresponds to TRBD1 (5 bases). CDR3 DNA: TGCGCCAGCAGCCAGGACATACGAAATCAGCCCCAGCATTTT. Residues: CASSQDIRNQPQHF.